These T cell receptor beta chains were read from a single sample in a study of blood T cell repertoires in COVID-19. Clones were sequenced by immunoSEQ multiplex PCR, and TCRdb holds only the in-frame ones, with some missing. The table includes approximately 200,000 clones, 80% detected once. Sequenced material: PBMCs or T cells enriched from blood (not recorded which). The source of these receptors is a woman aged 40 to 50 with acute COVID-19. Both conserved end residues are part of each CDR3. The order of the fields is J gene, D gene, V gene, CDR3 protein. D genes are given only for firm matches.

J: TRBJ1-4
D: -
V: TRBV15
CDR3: CATSRPRGPENEKLFF

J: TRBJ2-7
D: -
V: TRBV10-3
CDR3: CATEEGNYEQYF

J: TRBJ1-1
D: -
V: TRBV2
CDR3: CASSEAARGEAFF

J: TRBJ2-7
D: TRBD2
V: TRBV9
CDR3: CASSFSGGLSEQYF

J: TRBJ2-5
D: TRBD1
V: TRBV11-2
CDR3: CASSYLRGGQGGTQYF

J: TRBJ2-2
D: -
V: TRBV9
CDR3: CASSLGSPPITGELFF

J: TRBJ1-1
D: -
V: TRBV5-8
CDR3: CASRIEGAYTEAFF

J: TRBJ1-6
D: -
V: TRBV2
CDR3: CAKMEQGADNSPLHF

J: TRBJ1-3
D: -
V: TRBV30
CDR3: CAWGSGRGNLPSGNTIYF

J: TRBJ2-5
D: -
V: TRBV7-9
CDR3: CASSLLGREVQETQYF

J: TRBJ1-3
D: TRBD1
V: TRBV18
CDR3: CASSPTGGDGNTIYF

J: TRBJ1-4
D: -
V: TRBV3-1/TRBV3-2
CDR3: CASSQTGATNEKLFF

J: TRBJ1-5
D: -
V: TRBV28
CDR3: CASSSPGTKRMQPQHF

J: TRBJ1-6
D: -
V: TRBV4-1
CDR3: CASSQEFATPWSSSYNSPLHF

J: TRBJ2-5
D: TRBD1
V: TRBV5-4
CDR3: CASSFPGQLQETQYF

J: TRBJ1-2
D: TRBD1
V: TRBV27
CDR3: CASSPSRDRVNYGYTF

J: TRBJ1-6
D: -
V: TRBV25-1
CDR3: CASSGVGDNSPLHF

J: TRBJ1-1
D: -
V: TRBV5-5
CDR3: CASSSSGEGTEAFF

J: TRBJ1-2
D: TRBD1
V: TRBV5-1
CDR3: CASSLGTGDGYTF

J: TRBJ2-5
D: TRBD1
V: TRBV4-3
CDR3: CASSQGGQGVAETQYF

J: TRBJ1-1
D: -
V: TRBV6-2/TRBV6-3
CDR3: CASSLGQNTEAFF

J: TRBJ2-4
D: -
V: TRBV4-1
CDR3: CASSQEPSRENIQYF

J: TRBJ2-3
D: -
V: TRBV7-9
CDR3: CASGLLSGSDTQYF

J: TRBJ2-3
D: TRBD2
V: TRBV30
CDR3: CAWSLAGGQTDTQYF

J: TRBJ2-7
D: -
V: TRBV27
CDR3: CASSSQQGRRYEQYF

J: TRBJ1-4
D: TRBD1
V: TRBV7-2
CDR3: CASSLEADRGLGKLFF

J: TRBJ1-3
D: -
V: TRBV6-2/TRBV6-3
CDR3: CASSYGGNTIYF

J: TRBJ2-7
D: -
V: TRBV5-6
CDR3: CASSLYPPYEQYF

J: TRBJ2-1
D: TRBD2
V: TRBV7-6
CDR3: CASRPGTSGPYNEQFF

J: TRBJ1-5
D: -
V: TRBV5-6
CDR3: CASSLRLTADQPQHF

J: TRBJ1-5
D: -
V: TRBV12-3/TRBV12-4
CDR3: CASSFRGQPQHF

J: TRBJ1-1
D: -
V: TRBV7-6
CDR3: CASSLDSGTTEAFF

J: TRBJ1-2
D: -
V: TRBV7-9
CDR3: CASSLGYGEGGGYGYTF

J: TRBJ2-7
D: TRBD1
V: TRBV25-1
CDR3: CASTGGTGTYYEQYF

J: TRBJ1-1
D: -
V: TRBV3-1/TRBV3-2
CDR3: CASSHRDSTEAFF

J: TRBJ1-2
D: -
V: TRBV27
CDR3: CASSRGNGYTF

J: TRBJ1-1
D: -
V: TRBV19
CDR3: CASSAPGEGRAFF

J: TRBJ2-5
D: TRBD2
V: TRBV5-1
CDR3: CASSDLRRGVHEETQYF

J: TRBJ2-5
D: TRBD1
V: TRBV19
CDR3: CASSLRTGGLETQYF

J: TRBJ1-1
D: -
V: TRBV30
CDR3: CAWIRQRGSGETEAFF

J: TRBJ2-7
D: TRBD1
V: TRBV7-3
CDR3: CASSFSGQGLEF

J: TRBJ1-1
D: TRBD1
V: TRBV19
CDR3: CASMGTGVSGAFF

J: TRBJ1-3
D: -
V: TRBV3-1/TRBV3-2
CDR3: CASSHTQGAGNTIYF

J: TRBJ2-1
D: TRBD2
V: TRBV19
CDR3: CASSPGTSSMSSYNEQFF

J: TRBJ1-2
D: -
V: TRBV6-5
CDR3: CASTEGGNAYGYTF

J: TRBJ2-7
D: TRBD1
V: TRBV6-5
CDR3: CATQPPGQVVEQYF

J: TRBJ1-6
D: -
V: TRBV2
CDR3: CASVPLSSYNSPLHF

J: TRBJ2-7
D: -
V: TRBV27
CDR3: CASSSWTLYEQYF

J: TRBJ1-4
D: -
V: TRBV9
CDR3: CASSVNGRGAGEKLFF

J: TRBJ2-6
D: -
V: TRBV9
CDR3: CASSERNREKISGANVLTF

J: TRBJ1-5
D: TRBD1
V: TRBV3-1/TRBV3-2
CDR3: CASSQDGTGDSNQPQHF

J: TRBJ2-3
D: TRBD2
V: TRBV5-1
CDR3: CASSFGLAGFTDTQYF

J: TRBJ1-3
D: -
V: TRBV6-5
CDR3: CASSPDISGNTIYF

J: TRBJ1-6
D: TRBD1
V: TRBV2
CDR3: CASLRTGDSPLHF